This TCR beta chain was sequenced for a study of blood T cell repertoires in COVID-19. Repertoires were generated with immunoSEQ multiplex PCR, while TCRdb's copy carries only in-frame clones and drops some. Seen here are 15,000 to 20,000 clones, around nine tenths observed once, and the top ten hold about 4.1%. The material sequenced was peripheral blood. The clonotype was recovered from a man aged 60 to 69 with active COVID-19.

The CDR3 loop is CASSYAGPHTEAFF. The CDR3, as DNA: TGTGCCAGCAGTTACGCAGGGCCCCACACTGAAGCTTTCTTT. The J gene is TRBJ1-1, the V gene TRBV6-2 or TRBV6-3, with a tentative D call TRBD1 (5 bases). V lost 2 bases, J lost 3 bases, and 10 bases lay in between. The CDR3 sequence is 14 residues long. The germline V gene has CDR1 MNHEY and CDR2 SVGEGT.